One and the same sample provided the 3 T cell receptor beta chains below, sequenced in a study of beta chain features in type 1 diabetes. What was sequenced were expressed TCRB transcripts, since all of the isolated RNA had been reverse transcribed. Assay: immunoSEQ multiplex PCR; the TCRdb copy retains only in-frame clones and omits some. This table holds under 20,000 clones, roughly 70% found once. Their antigens are not known. Overall study results and limits: All four CD4+ subsets from Type 1 diabetes patients carried moderately but significantly shorter TCRB CDR3s.

The sequencing input was stem cell memory CD4+ T cells from blood. Source of these receptors: a man aged 30-40 years with type 1 diabetes.

This sequence joins TRBV28 and TRBJ1-4, with 9 bases matching TRBD1. V shed 7 bases and J 9 bases; nucleotides not matched to a gene: 9. CDR1 and CDR2 from the germline V gene are MDHEN and SYDVKM. The CDR3 is 14 residues long. The DNA for the CDR3 is TGTGCCAGCACCCCCGGGACAGGGCTAAAAAAACTGTTTTTT. It encodes CASTPGTGLKKLFF.

This rearrangement joins TRBV7-2 to TRBJ2-5; 7 nucleotides agree with TRBD2. Losses at the gene ends were 1 base for V and 5 bases for J; bases not matched to a gene: 4. The germline V gene encodes CDR1 SGHTA and CDR2 FQGNSA. The CDR3 length is 14 residues. CDR3 sequence reads: CASSLGTSGETQYF. The CDR3, as DNA: TGTGCCAGCAGCTTAGGGACTAGTGGGGAGACCCAGTACTTC.

This chain connects TRBV6-5 to TRBJ1-1; 7 nucleotides match TRBD1. Germline V CDR1 and CDR2: MNHEY, SVGAGI. The CDR3 loop spans 15 amino acids. The trim removed 2 bases at V and 1 base at J, leaving 4 bases unmatched. The CDR3: CASSYTTGANTEAFF. CDR3 in DNA: TGTGCCAGCAGTTACACAACAGGGGCGAACACTGAAGCTTTCTTT.